This T cell receptor (beta chain) was identified in a study of cytomegalovirus exposure and HLA in healthy donors. About the study: A previous analysis identified approximately 120 million unique TCR beta sequences derived from 180 million or so T cells.

General study findings and limits: Analyses of presence and absence presupposed an approximately uniform sequencing depth across donors.

The length of the CDR3 is 13 residues. Trimming shortened V by 3 bases and J by 3 bases, and 8 bases separated the two germline ends. Germline assignment: CDR1 SGHVS and CDR2 FQNEAQ. A single count supports this clone. No antigen is known for it. 60 Vbeta and 13 Jbeta primers were used in PCR. In the original processing: Later, 75 million to 100 million unique TCR beta chains were counted in an analysis, and about 10 million of them were shared. Clones were read by immunoSEQ multiplex PCR, and TCRdb kept only the in-frame ones, dropping some. For V, J and clone size, that table is used; D and trimming come from the DNA. This sample has some 210,000 clones; approximately 82% occur once, and the top ten carry 3% to 4.5%. Likely unrecorded immune exposures existed in these nominally healthy donors.

The source of this sequence is a male donor in good health and CMV-seronegative. The sequenced material came from PBMCs. V is TRBV7-8 and J is TRBJ1-1; D is ambiguous. The CDR3 sequence is CASSFESYTEAFF. The CDR3, as DNA: TGTGCCAGCAGCTTCGAGTCATACACTGAAGCTTTCTTT.